The clone carrying this TCR beta chain was picked up one time. What it binds is unknown. This sample stems from a study of radiotherapy plus CTLA-4 blockade in lung cancer. Study observations and caveats: Reports state that early shifts in blood T cell clones, with interferon-beta, best predicted response.

V was clipped by 0 bases and J by 7 bases; unmatched bases: 11. Germline CDR1 and CDR2: SGHDN and FVKESK. The CDR3 has 16 amino acids. Here immunoSEQ multiplex PCR was the method, and the copy in TCRdb shows in-frame clones only, minus some. The repertoire holds approximately 47,000 clones, with more than 75% as singletons. Those with chemo-refractory metastatic non-small-cell lung cancer were treated with focal radiation combined with CTLA-4 blockade using ipilimumab. This sample comprised peripheral blood, obtained from a patient treated with radiotherapy plus ipilimumab. The rearrangement joins TRBV14 to TRBJ2-5; 7 positions match TRBD1. The sequence came from a human donor with non-small cell lung cancer who had stable disease on radiotherapy plus ipilimumab. The chain's CDR3 is CASSQEGGRLWGTQYF. The CDR3 region has the DNA TGTGCCAGCAGCCAAGAAGGGGGCAGGCTTTGGGGGACCCAGTACTTC.